This T cell receptor beta chain was found in a study of blood T cell repertoires in COVID-19. Germline values: CDR1 LNHDA, CDR2 SQIVND (reference sequence). CDR3 length: 15 amino acids. Trimming took off 0 bases at V and 7 bases at J, with 14 bases between the two ends. Measured with immunoSEQ multiplex PCR; TCRdb has only the in-frame clones, and not every one. The sample has over 250,000 clones, 90% to 95% seen once. Sequencing was done on a sample of peripheral blood. The chain joins TRBV19 to TRBJ2-3, with a tentative D call TRBD1 (5 bases). This sequence was found in a woman in her 30s with COVID-19, enrolled during active disease. In DNA form, the CDR3 reads TGTGCCAGTAGTATAGATGTGGGGCCCACGAATACGCAGTATTTT. This sequence encodes CASSIDVGPTNTQYF.